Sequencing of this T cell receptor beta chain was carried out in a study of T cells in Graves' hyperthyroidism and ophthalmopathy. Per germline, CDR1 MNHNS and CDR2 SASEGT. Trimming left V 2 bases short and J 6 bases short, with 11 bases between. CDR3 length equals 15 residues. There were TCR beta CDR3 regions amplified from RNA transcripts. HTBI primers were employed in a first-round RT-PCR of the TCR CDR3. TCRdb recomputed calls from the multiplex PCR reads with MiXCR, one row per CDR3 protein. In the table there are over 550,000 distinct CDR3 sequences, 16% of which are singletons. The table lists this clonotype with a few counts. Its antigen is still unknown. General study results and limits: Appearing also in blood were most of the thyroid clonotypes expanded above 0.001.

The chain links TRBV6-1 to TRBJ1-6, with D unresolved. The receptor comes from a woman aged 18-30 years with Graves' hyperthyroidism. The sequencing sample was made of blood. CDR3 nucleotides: TGTGCCAGCAGTGAATCAGGACTGGGTAATTCACCCCTCCACTTT. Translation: CASSESGLGNSPLHF.